These 15 T cell receptor beta chains share one sample of origin, sequenced in a study of PD-L1 blockade in urothelial cancer. As for time point: pretreatment peripheral blood. Assay used: immunoSEQ multiplex PCR; TCRdb lists only in-frame clones, some missing. Among 50,000 to 75,000 clones listed, roughly four fifths were seen once. Sequencing was performed on PBMCs, taken around atezolizumab (anti-PD-L1) treatment. The receptors stem from a man in his 70s with urothelial cancer.

The chain joins TRBV5-5 to TRBJ2-5, with D tentatively TRBD1 (6 bases). Germline CDR1 is SGHKS and CDR2 is YYEKEE (reference sequence). V gave up 2 bases and J gave up 5 bases, with 13 bases separating them. This CDR3 is built from 14 residues. As DNA, the CDR3 is TGTGCCAGCAGCTTTCCTACAGGGTCGGAGACCCAGTACTTC. As protein: CASSFPTGSETQYF.

This chain links TRBV7-2 with TRBJ2-7, with 7 positions matching TRBD1. The CDR3 runs to 13 residues. With 7 bases clipped from V and 5 bases from J, the junction kept 8 bases outside the gene matches. Germline lookup yields CDR1 SGHTA and CDR2 FQGNSA. The CDR3 DNA reads as TGTGCCAGCAATATACAGGGGTACGACGAGCAGTACTTC. Translation gives CASNIQGYDEQYF.

The chain joins TRBV4-1 to TRBJ2-7; D is ambiguous. The V and J ends lost 3 bases and 2 bases respectively, with 8 bases between them. The CDR3 totals 13 residues. Per germline, CDR1 MGHRA and CDR2 YSYEKL. The CDR3 nucleotides are TGCGCCAGCAGCCACGCCCGGGCCTACGAGCAGTACTTC. Translation: CASSHARAYEQYF.

This clone was seen only once. The chain links TRBV7-9 to TRBJ2-5, with D tentatively TRBD2 (5 bases). V lost 4 bases to trimming and J lost 5 bases, with 14 bases between them. Germline values: CDR1 SEHNR, CDR2 FQNEAQ (reference sequence). CDR3 length equals 14 residues. In DNA, the CDR3 is TGTGCCAGCAGCTGGGGTTTCGAGGGCGAGACCCAGTACTTC. The encoded protein is CASSWGFEGETQYF.

The table lists this clone with a few counts. V usage is TRBV7-9 and J usage is TRBJ2-3, with TRBD2 matching 10 bases. Germline V gene lookup returns CDR1 SEHNR and CDR2 FQNEAQ (reference sequence). The CDR3 totals 15 residues. The ends lost 6 bases at V and 4 bases at J; junction bases unmatched: 7. CDR3 bases: TGTGCCAGCAGATCTAGCGGGAGTGGTGCAGATACGCAGTATTTT. Protein: CASRSSGSGADTQYF.

The CDR3 region has the DNA TGTGCCAGCAGCCCTCCCATCGTGGGGCTCGGAAACACCATATATTTT. Translating gives CASSPPIVGLGNTIYF. The chain carries TRBV7-9 and TRBJ1-3, with TRBD1 as a possible D gene (5 bases). V was clipped by 5 bases and J by 4 bases, with 18 bases between them. Per germline, CDR1 SEHNR and CDR2 FQNEAQ (reference sequence). CDR3 length: 16 residues.

This chain joins TRBV9 and TRBJ1-1; a possible D gene is TRBD1 (5 bases). Germline-derived CDR1 and CDR2 are SGDLS and YYNGEE. V was shortened by 0 bases and J by 3 bases, with 15 bases between the two germline ends. CDR3 size: 16 residues. CDR3 nucleotides: TGTGCCAGCAGCGTAGGCCCGGGAGTAGGGGACACTGAAGCTTTCTTT. This codes for CASSVGPGVGDTEAFF.

This chain connects TRBV7-9 to TRBJ2-2, with TRBD2 matching over 13 bases. CDR1 is SEHNR, CDR2 FQNEAQ, per germline (reference sequence). V lost 4 bases and J lost 2; bases outside the gene matches: 1. The CDR3 sequence is 16 residues long. DNA of the CDR3: TGTGCCAGCAGCTCGGGACTAGCGGGAAACACCGGGGAGCTGTTTTTT. This gives the protein CASSSGLAGNTGELFF.

The V gene is TRBV4-2, the J gene TRBJ2-2, with D possibly matching TRBD1 (6 bases). V was cut by 2 bases and J by 3 bases, with 7 bases left in between. This CDR3 is 14 amino acids long. Germline CDR1 and CDR2: LGHNA and YNFKEQ. CDR3 amino acids: CASSQRQDTGELFF. CDR3 nucleotides: TGTGCCAGCAGCCAAAGACAGGACACCGGGGAGCTGTTTTTT.

The chain recombines TRBV6-1 with TRBJ1-3; D call uncertain. Germline CDR1 reads MNHNS; CDR2 reads SASEGT. V was trimmed by 2 bases and J by 0 bases, leaving 14 bases between them. The CDR3 has 17 amino acids. The CDR3 loop reads CASSERRTASSGNTIYF. CDR3 coding DNA: TGTGCCAGCAGTGAAAGGCGGACTGCAAGCTCTGGAAACACCATATATTTT.

The V call is TRBV27, the J call TRBJ1-5, with D perhaps TRBD1 (6 bases). CDR3 size: 15 residues. Germline CDR1 reads MNHEY; CDR2 reads SMNVEV (reference sequence). Trimming shortened V by 1 base and J by 6 bases, and 13 bases separated the two germline ends. The chain's CDR3 is CASSLFSTGRQPQHF. CDR3 nucleotides: TGTGCCAGCAGTTTATTTAGTACAGGGCGTCAGCCCCAGCATTTT.

This sequence joins TRBV7-2 and TRBJ1-1; D perhaps matches TRBD1 (6 bases). V was pared by 5 bases and J by 5 bases, with 18 bases between. Per the germline V gene, CDR1 is SGHTA and CDR2 is FQGNSA. The CDR3 has 15 amino acids. In DNA form, the CDR3 reads TGTGCCAGCAGCGCGGCGGGGGGGGCGCTGACTGAAGCTTTCTTT. This codes for CASSAAGGALTEAFF.

The gene calls are TRBV5-6 and TRBJ2-1; a weak D match, TRBD1 (6 bases). In germline, CDR1 is SGHDT, CDR2 YYEEEE. The CDR3 is 14 residues long. V lost 5 bases to trimming and J lost 1 base, with 10 bases between them. In nucleotides, the CDR3 is TGTGCCAGCAGTTCGGGACATTCCTACAATGAGCAGTTCTTC. Translated: CASSSGHSYNEQFF.

This clone was seen a few times. The chain couples TRBV2 to TRBJ2-7; the D is unclear. V lost 3 bases and J 6 bases, leaving 9 bases between the germline ends. The V gene's germline CDR1 is SNHLY and CDR2 FYNNEI. The CDR3 covers 12 residues. This chain's CDR3 is CASSDIALEQYF. The CDR3 DNA is TGTGCCAGCAGTGATATAGCTCTCGAGCAGTACTTC.

The chain joins TRBV5-4 to TRBJ1-1; unclear D gene. Germline values: CDR1 SGHNT, CDR2 YYREEE (reference sequence). Between the trimmed V and J ends, which lost 5 bases and 8 bases, there was a span of 10 bases. This CDR3 comprises 11 residues. The CDR3 reads CASSSLVEAFF. CDR3 nucleotide sequence: TGTGCCAGCAGTTCCCTTGTGGAAGCTTTCTTT.